Listed below are T cell receptor beta chains from one sample, sequenced in a study of CD8 T cell repertoires and HIV-1 epitope variants. TCRdb's table, derived via immunoSEQ multiplex PCR, lists solely in-frame clones and lacks some. The table shows 4,000 to 5,500 clones, with less than 75% occurring only once. These receptors lack a known antigen. Sequenced material: cultured CD8+ T cells derived from PBMCs. These receptors all come from a male donor with HIV. The CDR3 runs from the conserved cysteine through the conserved F or W. Expanded clones get a size class; other rows say once, few or many, or leave the size out.

abundance: once
j_gene: TRBJ1-1
v_gene: TRBV27
CDR3aa: CASSLSGTGNTEAFF

abundance: -
j_gene: TRBJ2-7
v_gene: TRBV7-7
CDR3aa: CASSPGLTYEQYF

abundance: -
j_gene: TRBJ2-1
v_gene: TRBV27
CDR3aa: CASSPRGSYNEQFF

abundance: few
j_gene: TRBJ2-7
v_gene: TRBV5-8
CDR3aa: CASSLEGSYEQYF

abundance: -
j_gene: TRBJ1-1
v_gene: TRBV9
CDR3aa: CASRRGTEAFF

abundance: -
j_gene: TRBJ2-1
v_gene: TRBV14
CDR3aa: CASSTWDINEQFF

abundance: -
j_gene: TRBJ1-1
v_gene: TRBV15
CDR3aa: CATSREQGYDTEAFF

abundance: -
j_gene: TRBJ2-1
v_gene: TRBV28
CDR3aa: CASSSGLAGDEQFF

abundance: -
j_gene: TRBJ1-2
v_gene: TRBV11-2
CDR3aa: CASSSTFGTAFLNYGYTF

abundance: -
j_gene: TRBJ2-3
v_gene: TRBV27
CDR3aa: CASSFADTQYF

abundance: -
j_gene: TRBJ1-6
v_gene: TRBV5-6
CDR3aa: CASSLWEEDSPLHF

abundance: -
j_gene: TRBJ2-2
v_gene: TRBV27
CDR3aa: CASSWESANTGELFF

abundance: few
j_gene: TRBJ2-7
v_gene: TRBV7-9
CDR3aa: CASSLGPDRSYEQYF

abundance: once
j_gene: TRBJ2-2
v_gene: TRBV6-5
CDR3aa: CASSYGQVDTGELFF

abundance: -
j_gene: TRBJ2-6
v_gene: TRBV4-3
CDR3aa: CASSQDRQGAYSGANVLTF

abundance: -
j_gene: TRBJ2-1
v_gene: TRBV5-1
CDR3aa: CASSFGGSYNEQFF

abundance: -
j_gene: TRBJ2-7
v_gene: TRBV6-1
CDR3aa: CASSDQGSSYEQYF

abundance: -
j_gene: TRBJ2-3
v_gene: TRBV28
CDR3aa: CASSLAGGPGDTQYF

abundance: few
j_gene: TRBJ2-7
v_gene: TRBV6-1
CDR3aa: CARWTGGYEQYF

abundance: -
j_gene: TRBJ2-1
v_gene: TRBV7-9
CDR3aa: CASSLSDLSYNEQFF

abundance: once
j_gene: TRBJ1-2
v_gene: TRBV29-1
CDR3aa: CSARLPSTDTF

abundance: -
j_gene: TRBJ2-7
v_gene: TRBV27
CDR3aa: CASSLSRVWEQYF

abundance: -
j_gene: TRBJ2-3
v_gene: TRBV7-2
CDR3aa: CASSSEAILLTDTQYF

abundance: -
j_gene: TRBJ2-7
v_gene: TRBV7-3
CDR3aa: CASSSYQGGEQYF

abundance: few
j_gene: TRBJ1-1
v_gene: TRBV6-5
CDR3aa: CASSFSTDGAFGAFF

abundance: few
j_gene: TRBJ2-7
v_gene: TRBV4-1
CDR3aa: CASSQGAGGYEQYF

abundance: -
j_gene: TRBJ1-6
v_gene: TRBV15
CDR3aa: CATSWSRDRDGSPLHF

abundance: once
j_gene: TRBJ2-1
v_gene: TRBV6-5
CDR3aa: CASSYGLGRGDNEQFF

abundance: -
j_gene: TRBJ1-1
v_gene: TRBV27
CDR3aa: CASSPSNTYTEAFF